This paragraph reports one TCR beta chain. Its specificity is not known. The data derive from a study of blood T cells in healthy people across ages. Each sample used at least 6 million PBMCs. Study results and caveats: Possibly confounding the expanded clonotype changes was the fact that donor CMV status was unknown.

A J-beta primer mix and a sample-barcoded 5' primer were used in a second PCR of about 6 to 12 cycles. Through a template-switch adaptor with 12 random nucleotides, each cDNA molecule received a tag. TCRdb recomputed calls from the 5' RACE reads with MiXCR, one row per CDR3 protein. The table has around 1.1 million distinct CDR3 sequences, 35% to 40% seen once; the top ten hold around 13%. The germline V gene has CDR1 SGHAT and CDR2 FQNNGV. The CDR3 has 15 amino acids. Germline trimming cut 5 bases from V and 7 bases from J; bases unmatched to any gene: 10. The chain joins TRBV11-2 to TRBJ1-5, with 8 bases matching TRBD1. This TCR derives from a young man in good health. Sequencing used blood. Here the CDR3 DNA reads TGTGCCAGCAGCCGGGACAGGAATCCGAGGCAGCCCCAGCATTTT. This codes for CASSRDRNPRQPQHF.